This record looks at one TCR beta chain sequence and its context. Germline values: CDR1 SGHRS, CDR2 YFSETQ. There are 15 residues in the CDR3. The junction had 6 bases not matched to a gene; V was cut back by 3 bases and J by 4 bases. Original handling: Amplifying reference gene primers gave estimates of nucleated cell counts. Data came from immunoSEQ multiplex PCR; TCRdb stores just in-frame clones and leaves some out. That table is the source of V, J and clone size, and D and trimming were worked out from the DNA. The table shows approximately 200,000 clones, with 80% occurring only once. This sample is part of a study of blood T cell repertoires in COVID-19.

The chain is built from TRBV5-1 and TRBJ2-1; 8 nucleotides match TRBD1. The TCR comes from a woman in her 40s with acute COVID-19. The sequenced sample consisted of PBMCs or T cells enriched from blood (not recorded which). The CDR3 loop reads CASSSDDRGYNEQFF. The CDR3 coding sequence is TGCGCCAGCAGCTCCGATGACAGGGGTTACAATGAGCAGTTCTTC.